The TCR beta chain under discussion was sequenced for a study of cytomegalovirus exposure and HLA in healthy donors. Study outcomes and limitations: While the bulk of TCR sequences proved rare, some public TCRs turned up in many donors. Researchers counted 150 to 200 TCR beta chains as cytomegalovirus-associated.

Worth noting for this clone: Its antigen remains unidentified.

Produced via immunoSEQ multiplex PCR; TCRdb's table is partial and in-frame only. The sample lists some 70,000 clones, around 95% occurring once. V was shortened by 5 bases and J by 2 bases, with 6 bases between the two germline ends. Germline V gene sequence: CDR1 SGHDN, CDR2 FVKESK. The CDR3 consists of 13 residues. Sequencing used PBMCs. The V and J genes are TRBV14 and TRBJ2-2, with TRBD1 as a possible D gene (5 bases). The source of this sequence is a man aged 18 to 30 in good health and CMV-seronegative. In DNA, the CDR3 is TGTGCCAGCAGCGGACAAAACACCGGGGAGCTGTTTTTT. The encoded protein is CASSGQNTGELFF.